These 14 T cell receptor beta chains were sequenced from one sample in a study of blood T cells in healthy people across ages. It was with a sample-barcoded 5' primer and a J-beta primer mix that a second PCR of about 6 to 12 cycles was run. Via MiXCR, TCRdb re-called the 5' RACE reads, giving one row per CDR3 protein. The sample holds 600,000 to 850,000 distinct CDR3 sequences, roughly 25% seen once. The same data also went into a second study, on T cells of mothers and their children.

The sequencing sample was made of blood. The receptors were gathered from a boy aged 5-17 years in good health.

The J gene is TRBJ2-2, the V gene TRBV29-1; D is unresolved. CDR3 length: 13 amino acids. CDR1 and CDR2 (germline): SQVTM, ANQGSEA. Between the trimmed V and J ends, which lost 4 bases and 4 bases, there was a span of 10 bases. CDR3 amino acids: CSVALSGTGELFF. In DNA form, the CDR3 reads TGCAGCGTTGCCCTGTCTGGCACCGGGGAGCTGTTTTTT.

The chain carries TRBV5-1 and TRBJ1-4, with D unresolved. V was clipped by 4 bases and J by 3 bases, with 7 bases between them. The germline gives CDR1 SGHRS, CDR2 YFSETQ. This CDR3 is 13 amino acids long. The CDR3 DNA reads TGCGCCAGCAGCGCCAGATCTAATGAAAAACTGTTTTTT. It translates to CASSARSNEKLFF.

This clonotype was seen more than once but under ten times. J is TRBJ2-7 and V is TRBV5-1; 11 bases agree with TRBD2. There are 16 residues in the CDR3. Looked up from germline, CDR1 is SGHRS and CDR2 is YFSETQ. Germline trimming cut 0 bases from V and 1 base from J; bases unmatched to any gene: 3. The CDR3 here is CASSLATSGGSYEQYF. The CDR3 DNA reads TGCGCCAGCAGCTTGGCCACTAGCGGGGGTTCCTACGAGCAGTACTTC.

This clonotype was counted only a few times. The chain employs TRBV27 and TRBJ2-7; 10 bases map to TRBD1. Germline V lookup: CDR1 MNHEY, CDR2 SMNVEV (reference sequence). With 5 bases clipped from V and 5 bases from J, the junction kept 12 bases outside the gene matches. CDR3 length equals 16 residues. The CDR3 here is CASSLLPGQGPHEQYF. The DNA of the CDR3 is TGTGCCAGCAGTCTCCTCCCGGGACAGGGGCCCCACGAGCAGTACTTC.

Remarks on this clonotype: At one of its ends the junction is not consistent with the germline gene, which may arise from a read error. The CDR3 is CGVRTGDDEQFF. The CDR3 nucleotides read TGCGGCGTGCGGACAGGGGACGATGAGCAGTTCTTC. The genes are TRBV29-1 and TRBJ2-7, with TRBD1 matching over 9 bases. The J call may not be correct, given that the DNA end is closer to TRBJ2-1. Germline CDR1 SQVTM, CDR2 ANQGSEA. This CDR3 comprises 12 residues.

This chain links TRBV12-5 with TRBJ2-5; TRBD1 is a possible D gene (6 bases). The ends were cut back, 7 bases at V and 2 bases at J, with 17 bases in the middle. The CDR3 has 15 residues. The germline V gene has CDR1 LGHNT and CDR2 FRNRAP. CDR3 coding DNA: TGTGCTAGTGTTTTCCACGTCACAGGGCAAGAGACCCAGTACTTC. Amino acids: CASVFHVTGQETQYF. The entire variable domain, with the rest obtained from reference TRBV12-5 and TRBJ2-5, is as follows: DARVTQTPRHKVTEMGQEVTMRCQPILGHNTVFWYRQTMMQGLELLAYFRNRAPLDDSGMPKDRFSAEMPDATLATLKIQPSEPRDSAVYFCASVFHVTGQETQYFGPGTRLLVL.

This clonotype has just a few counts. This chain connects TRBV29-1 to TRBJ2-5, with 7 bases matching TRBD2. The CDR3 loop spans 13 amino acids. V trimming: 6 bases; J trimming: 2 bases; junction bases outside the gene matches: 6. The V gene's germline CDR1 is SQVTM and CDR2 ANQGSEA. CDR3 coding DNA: TGCAGCGTGGGCGGGAGTTGGCAAGAGACCCAGTACTTC. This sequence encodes CSVGGSWQETQYF.

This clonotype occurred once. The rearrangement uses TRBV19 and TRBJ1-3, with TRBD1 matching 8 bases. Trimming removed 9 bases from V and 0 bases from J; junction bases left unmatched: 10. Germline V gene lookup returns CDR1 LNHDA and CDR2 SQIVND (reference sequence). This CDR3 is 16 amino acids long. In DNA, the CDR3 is TGTGCCAGCAATAAGGGACAGGCTCTCTCTGGAAACACCATATATTTT. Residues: CASNKGQALSGNTIYF. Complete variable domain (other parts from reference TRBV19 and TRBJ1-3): DGGITQSPKYLFRKEGQNVTLSCEQNLNHDAMYWYRQDPGQGLRLIYYSQIVNDFQKGDIAEGYSVSREKKESFPLTVTSAQKNPTAFYLCASNKGQALSGNTIYFGEGSWLTVV.

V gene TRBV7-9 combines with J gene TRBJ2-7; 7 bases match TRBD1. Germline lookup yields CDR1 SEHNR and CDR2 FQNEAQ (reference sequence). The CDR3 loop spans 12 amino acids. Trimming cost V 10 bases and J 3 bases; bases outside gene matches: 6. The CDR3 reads CATATGHYEQYF. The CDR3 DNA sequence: TGTGCCACCGCGACAGGGCACTACGAGCAGTACTTC.

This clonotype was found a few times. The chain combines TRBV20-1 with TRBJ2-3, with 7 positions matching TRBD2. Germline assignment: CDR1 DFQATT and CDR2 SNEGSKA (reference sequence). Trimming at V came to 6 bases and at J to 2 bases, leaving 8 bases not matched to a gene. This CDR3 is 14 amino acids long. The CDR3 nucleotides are TGCAGTGCGTCCGGGGGGACCGTCACAGATACGCAGTATTTT. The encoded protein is CSASGGTVTDTQYF.

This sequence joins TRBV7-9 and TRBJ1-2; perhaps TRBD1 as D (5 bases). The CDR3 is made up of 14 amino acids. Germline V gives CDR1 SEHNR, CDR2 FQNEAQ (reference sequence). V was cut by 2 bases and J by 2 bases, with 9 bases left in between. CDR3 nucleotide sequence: TGTGCCAGCAGCTTAACCAGGGCAAACTATGGCTACACCTTC. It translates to CASSLTRANYGYTF. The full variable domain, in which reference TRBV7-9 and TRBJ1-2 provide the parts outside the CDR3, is DTGVSQNPRHKITKRGQNVTFRCDPISEHNRLYWYRQTLGQGPEFLTYFQNEAQLEKSRLLSDRFSAERPKGSFSTLEIQRTEQGDSAMYLCASSLTRANYGYTFGSGTRLTVV.

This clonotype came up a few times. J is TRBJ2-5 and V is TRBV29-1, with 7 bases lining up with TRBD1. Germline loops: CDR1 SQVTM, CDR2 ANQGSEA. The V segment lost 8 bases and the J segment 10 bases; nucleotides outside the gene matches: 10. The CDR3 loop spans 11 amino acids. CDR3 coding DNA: TGCAGCTCCTCAGGGGGAAGGGGCCAGTACTTC. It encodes CSSSGGRGQYF. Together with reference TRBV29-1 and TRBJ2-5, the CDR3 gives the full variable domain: SAVISQKPSRDICQRGTSLTIQCQVDSQVTMMFWYRQQPGQSLTLIATANQGSEATYESGFVIDKFPISRPNLTFSTLTVSNMSPEDSSIYLCSSSGGRGQYFGPGTRLLVL.

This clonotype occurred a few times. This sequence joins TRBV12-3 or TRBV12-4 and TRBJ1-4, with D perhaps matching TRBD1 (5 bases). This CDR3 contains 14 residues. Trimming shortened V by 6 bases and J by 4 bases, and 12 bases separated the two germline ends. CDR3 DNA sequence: TGTGCCAGCAGGCAGGGAGCCGGTAATGAAAAACTGTTTTTT. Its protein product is CASRQGAGNEKLFF.

The CDR3 protein is CASIETDNEKLFF. The DNA for the CDR3 is TGTGCCAGCATTGAGACAGACAATGAAAAACTGTTTTTT. The chain is built from TRBV28 and TRBJ1-4; D is perhaps TRBD1 (5 bases). The CDR3 has 13 residues. The V gene lost 7 bases and the J gene lost 5 bases, with 11 bases spanning the gap. Germline lookup yields CDR1 MDHEN and CDR2 SYDVKM.